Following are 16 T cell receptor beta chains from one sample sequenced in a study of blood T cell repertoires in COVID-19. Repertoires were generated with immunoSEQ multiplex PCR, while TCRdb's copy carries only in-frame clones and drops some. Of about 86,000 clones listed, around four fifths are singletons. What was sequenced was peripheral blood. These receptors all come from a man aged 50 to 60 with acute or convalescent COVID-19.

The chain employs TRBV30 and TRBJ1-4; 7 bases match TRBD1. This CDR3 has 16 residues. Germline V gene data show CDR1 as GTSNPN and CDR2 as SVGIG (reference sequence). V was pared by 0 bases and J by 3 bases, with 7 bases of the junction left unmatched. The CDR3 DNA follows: TGTGCCTGGAGTGTACCCCAACAGGGGTCTAATGAAAAACTGTTTTTT. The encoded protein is CAWSVPQQGSNEKLFF.

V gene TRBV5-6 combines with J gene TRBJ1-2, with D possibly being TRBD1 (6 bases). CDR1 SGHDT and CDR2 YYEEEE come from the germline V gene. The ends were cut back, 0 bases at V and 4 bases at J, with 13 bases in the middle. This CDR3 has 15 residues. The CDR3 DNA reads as TGTGCCAGCAGCTTGGGGCAGGGGCTGAGCTATGGCTACACCTTC. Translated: CASSLGQGLSYGYTF.

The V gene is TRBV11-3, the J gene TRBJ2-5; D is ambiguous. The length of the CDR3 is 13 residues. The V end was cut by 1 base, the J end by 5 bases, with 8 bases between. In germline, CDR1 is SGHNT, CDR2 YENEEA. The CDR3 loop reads CASSLGMEETQYF. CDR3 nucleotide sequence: TGTGCCAGCAGCTTAGGGATGGAGGAGACCCAGTACTTC.

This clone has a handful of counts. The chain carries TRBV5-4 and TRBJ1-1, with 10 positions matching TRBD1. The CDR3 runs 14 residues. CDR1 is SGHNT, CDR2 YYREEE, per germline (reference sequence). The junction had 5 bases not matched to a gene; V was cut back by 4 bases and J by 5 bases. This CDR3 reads CASSIGTGDTEAFF. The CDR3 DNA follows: TGTGCCAGCAGCATTGGGACAGGGGATACTGAAGCTTTCTTT.

Written as DNA, the CDR3 is TGTGCCAGCAGCGAGGAAAATAATGAAAAACTGTTTTTT. It encodes CASSEENNEKLFF. J is TRBJ1-4 and V is TRBV3-1 (or the pseudogene TRBV3-2); D gene unclear. Trimming took 5 bases from V and 4 from J, leaving 8 bases between them. The CDR3 loop spans 13 amino acids. Germline values: CDR1 LGHDT, CDR2 YNNKEL (reference sequence).

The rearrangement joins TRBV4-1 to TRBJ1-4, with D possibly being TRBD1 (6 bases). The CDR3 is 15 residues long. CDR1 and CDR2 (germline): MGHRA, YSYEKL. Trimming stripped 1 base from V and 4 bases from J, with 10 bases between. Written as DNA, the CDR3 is TGCGCCAGCAGCCAAGTCCAGGACAGTAATGAAAAACTGTTTTTT. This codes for CASSQVQDSNEKLFF.

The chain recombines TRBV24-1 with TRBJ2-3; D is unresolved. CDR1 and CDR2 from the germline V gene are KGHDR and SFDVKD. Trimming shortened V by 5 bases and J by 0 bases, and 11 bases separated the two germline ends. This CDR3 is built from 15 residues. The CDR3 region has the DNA TGTGCCACCAGTGCCCAGAAACCTAGCACAGATACGCAGTATTTT. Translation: CATSAQKPSTDTQYF.

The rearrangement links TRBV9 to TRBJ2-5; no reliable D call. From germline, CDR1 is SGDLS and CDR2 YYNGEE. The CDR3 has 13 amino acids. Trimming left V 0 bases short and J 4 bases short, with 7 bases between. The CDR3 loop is CASSVGGGETQYF. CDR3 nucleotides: TGTGCCAGCAGCGTAGGTGGCGGAGAGACCCAGTACTTC.

CDR3 in DNA: TGTGCCAGTAGTATAAAACAGGGCGCAACTAACTATGGCTACACCTTC. Translated, it gives CASSIKQGATNYGYTF. This chain joins TRBV19 and TRBJ1-2; a possible D gene is TRBD1 (6 bases). Trimming pared 2 bases from V and 0 bases from J, leaving 13 bases between. Germline-derived CDR1 and CDR2 are LNHDA and SQIVND (reference sequence). The CDR3 has 16 amino acids.

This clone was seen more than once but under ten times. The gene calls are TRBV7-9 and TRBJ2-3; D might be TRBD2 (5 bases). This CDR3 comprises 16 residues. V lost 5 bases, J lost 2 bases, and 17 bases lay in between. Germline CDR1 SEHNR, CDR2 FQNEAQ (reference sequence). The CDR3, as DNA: TGTGCCAGCAGCGAGCCTTGGACTGACAACACAGATACGCAGTATTTT. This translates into CASSEPWTDNTDTQYF. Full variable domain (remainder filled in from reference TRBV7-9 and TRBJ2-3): DTGVSQNPRHKITKRGQNVTFRCDPISEHNRLYWYRQTLGQGPEFLTYFQNEAQLEKSRLLSDRFSAERPKGSFSTLEIQRTEQGDSAMYLCASSEPWTDNTDTQYFGPGTRLTVL.

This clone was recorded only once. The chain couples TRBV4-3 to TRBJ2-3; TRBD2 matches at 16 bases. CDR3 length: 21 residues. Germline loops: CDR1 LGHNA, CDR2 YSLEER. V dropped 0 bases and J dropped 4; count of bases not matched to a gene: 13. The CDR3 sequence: CASSQDPGTSGRAWVPDTQYF. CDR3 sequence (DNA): TGCGCCAGCAGCCAAGATCCGGGGACTAGCGGGAGGGCCTGGGTTCCAGATACGCAGTATTTT.

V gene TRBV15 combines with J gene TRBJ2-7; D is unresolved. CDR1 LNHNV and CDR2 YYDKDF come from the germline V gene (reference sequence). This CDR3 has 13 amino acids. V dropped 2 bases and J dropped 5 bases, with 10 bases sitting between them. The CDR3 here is CATSRLLSDEQYF. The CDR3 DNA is TGTGCCACCAGCAGACTCCTAAGTGACGAGCAGTACTTC.

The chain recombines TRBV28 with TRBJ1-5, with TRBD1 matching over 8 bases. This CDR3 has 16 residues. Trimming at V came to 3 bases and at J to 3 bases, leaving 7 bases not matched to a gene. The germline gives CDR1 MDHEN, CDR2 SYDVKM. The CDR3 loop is CASSFQGQGINQPQHF. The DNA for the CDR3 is TGTGCCAGCAGTTTCCAAGGACAGGGAATCAATCAGCCCCAGCATTTT.

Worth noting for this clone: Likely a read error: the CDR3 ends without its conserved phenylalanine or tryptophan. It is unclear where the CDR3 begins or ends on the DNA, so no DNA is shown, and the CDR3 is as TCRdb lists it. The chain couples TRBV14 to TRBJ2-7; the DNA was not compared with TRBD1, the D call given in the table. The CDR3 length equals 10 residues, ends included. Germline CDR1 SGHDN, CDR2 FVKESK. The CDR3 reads CASSQAPVGE.

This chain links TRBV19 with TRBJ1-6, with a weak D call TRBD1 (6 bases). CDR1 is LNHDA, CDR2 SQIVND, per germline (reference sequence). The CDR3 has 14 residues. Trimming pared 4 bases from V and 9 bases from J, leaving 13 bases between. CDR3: CASSTGQQGSPLHF. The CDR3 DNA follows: TGTGCCAGTAGTACAGGACAGCAGGGTTCACCCCTCCACTTT.

DNA of the CDR3: TGTGCCATCAAGGGGTCTTCGGACGAGCAGTACTTC. Translated: CAIKGSSDEQYF. The genes are TRBV10-3 and TRBJ2-5; tentative D call: TRBD1 (5 bases). The DNA matches TRBJ2-7 better at its end, which makes the J call doubtful. The CDR3 has 12 amino acids. Germline loops: CDR1 ENHRY, CDR2 SYGVKD.